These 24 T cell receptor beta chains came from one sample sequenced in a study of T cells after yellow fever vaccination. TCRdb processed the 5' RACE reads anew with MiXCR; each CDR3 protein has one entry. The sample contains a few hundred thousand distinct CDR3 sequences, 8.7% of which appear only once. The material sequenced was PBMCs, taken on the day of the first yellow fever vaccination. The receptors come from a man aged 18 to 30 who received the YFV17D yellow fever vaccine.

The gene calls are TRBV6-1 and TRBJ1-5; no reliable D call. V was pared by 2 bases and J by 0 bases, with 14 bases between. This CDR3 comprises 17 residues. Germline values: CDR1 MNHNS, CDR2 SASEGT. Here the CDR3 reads CASSELRAVNSNQPQHF. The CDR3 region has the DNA TGTGCCAGCAGTGAATTAAGGGCGGTTAATAGCAATCAGCCCCAGCATTTT.

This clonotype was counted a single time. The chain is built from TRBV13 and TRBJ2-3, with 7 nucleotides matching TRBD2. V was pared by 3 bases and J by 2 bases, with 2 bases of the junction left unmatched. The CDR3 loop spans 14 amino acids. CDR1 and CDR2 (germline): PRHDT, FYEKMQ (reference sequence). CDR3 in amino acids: CASSFGGFTDTQYF. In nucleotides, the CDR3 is TGTGCCAGCAGCTTCGGGGGGTTCACAGATACGCAGTATTTT.

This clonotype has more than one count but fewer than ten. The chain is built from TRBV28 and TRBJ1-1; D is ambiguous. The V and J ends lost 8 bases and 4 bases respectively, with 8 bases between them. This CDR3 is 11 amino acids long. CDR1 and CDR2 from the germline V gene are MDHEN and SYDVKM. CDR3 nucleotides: TGTGCCAGCGCCCAGGTCACTGAAGCTTTCTTT. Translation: CASAQVTEAFF.

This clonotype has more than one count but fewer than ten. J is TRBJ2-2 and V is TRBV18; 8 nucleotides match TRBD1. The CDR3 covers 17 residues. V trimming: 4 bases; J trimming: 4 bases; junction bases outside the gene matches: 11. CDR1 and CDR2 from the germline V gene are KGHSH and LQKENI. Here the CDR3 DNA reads TGTGCCAGCTCACGAATCTCAGGACAGGGCCGCACCGGGGAGCTGTTTTTT. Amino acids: CASSRISGQGRTGELFF.

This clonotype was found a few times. The CDR3, as DNA: TGTGCCAGCAGCTCGGACAGGGAGCAGTTCTTC. Its protein product is CASSSDREQFF. J is TRBJ2-1 and V is TRBV12-3 or TRBV12-4, with 7 bases lining up with TRBD1. Unmatched junction bases numbered 3, after V lost 6 bases and J lost 10 bases. This CDR3 spans 11 amino acids.

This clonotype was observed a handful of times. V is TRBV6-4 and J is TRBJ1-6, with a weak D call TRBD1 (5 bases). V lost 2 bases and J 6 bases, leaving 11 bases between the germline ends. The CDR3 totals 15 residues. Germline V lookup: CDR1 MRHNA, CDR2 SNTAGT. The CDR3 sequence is CASSDDGTINSPLHF. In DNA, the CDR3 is TGTGCCAGCAGTGACGACGGGACGATTAATTCACCCCTCCACTTT.

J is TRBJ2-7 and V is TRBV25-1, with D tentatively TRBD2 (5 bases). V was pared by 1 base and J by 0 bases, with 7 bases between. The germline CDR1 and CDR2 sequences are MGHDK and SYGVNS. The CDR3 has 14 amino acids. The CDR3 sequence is CASSESGISYEQYF. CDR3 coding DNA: TGTGCCAGCAGTGAATCCGGGATCTCCTACGAGCAGTACTTC.

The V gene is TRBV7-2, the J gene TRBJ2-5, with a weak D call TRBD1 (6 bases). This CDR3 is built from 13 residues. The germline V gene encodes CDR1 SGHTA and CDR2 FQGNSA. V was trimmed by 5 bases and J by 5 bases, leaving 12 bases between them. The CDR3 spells CASSPRTAETQYF. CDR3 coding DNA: TGTGCCAGCAGCCCCCGGACAGCGGAGACCCAGTACTTC.

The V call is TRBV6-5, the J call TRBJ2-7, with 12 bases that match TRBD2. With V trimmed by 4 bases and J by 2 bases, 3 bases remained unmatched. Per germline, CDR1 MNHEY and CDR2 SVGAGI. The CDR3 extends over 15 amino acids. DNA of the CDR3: TGTGCCAGCAGTTTCACTAGCGGGGGGACCTACGAGCAGTACTTC. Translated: CASSFTSGGTYEQYF.

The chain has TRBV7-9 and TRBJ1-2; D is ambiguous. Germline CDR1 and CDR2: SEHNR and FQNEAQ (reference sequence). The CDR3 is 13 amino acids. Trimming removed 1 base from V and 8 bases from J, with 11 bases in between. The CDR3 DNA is TGTGCCAGCAGCTTAGTAAAATTGGGAGGCTACACCTTC. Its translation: CASSLVKLGGYTF.

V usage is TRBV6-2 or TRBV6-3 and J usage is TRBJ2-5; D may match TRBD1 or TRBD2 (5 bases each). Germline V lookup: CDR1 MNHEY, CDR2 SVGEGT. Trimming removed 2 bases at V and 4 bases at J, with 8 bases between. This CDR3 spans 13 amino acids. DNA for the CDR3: TGTGCCAGCAGTTACCCAGGGACAGAGACCCAGTACTTC. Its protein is CASSYPGTETQYF.

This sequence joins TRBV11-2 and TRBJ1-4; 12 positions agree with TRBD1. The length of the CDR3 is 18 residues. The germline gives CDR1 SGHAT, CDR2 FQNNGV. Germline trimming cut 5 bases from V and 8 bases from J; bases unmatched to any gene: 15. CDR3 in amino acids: CASSAPGTGGFAREKLFF. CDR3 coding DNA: TGTGCCAGCAGCGCCCCCGGGACAGGGGGCTTCGCTAGGGAAAAACTGTTTTTT.

CDR3 amino acids: CASSSLGNGELFF. CDR3 nucleotides: TGCGCCAGCAGCTCCCTTGGGAACGGGGAGCTGTTTTTT. The chain carries TRBV5-1 and TRBJ2-2; D call uncertain. CDR3 length: 13 residues. The V and J ends lost 3 bases and 7 bases respectively, with 10 bases between them. CDR1 is SGHRS and CDR2 is YFSETQ in the germline V gene.

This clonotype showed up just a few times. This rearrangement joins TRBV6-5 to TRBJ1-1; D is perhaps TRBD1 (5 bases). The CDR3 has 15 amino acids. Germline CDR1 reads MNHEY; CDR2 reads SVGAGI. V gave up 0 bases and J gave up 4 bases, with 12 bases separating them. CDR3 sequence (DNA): TGTGCCAGCAGTTACTCGGATGGGGGGTTCACTGAAGCTTTCTTT. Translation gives CASSYSDGGFTEAFF.

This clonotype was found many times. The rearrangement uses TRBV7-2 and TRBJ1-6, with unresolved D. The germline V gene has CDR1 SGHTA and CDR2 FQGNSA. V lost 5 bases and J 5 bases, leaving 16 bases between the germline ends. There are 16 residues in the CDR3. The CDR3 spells CASSRRASNDNSPLHF. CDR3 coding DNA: TGTGCCAGCAGCCGAAGGGCGTCCAATGATAATTCACCCCTCCACTTT.

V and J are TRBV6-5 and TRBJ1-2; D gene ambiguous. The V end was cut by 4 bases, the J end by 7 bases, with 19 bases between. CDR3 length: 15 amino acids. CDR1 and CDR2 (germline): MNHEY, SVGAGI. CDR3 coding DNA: TGTGCCAGCAGTTCCCATGGGCGGGCCCCAGGTGGCTACACCTTC. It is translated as CASSSHGRAPGGYTF.

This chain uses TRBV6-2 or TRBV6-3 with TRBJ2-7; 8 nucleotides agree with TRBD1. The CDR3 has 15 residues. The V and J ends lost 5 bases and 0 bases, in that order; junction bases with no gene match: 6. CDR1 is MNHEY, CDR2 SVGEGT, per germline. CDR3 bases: TGTGCCAGCAGTCCCGGGACAGGAAGCTCCTACGAGCAGTACGTC. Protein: CASSPGTGSSYEQYV.

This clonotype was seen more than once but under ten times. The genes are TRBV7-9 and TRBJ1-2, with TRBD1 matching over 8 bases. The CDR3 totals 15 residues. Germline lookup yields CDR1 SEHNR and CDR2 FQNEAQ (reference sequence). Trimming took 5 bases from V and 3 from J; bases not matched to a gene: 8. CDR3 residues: CASSPSDRVDYGYTF. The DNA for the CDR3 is TGTGCCAGCAGCCCTTCGGACAGGGTCGACTATGGCTACACCTTC.

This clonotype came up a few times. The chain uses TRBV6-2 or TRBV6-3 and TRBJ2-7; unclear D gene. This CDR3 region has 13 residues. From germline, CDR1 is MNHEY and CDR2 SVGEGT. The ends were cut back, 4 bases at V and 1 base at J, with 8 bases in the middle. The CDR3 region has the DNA TGTGCCAGCAGTTCACCGTATTCCTACGAGCAGTACGTC. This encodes CASSSPYSYEQYV.

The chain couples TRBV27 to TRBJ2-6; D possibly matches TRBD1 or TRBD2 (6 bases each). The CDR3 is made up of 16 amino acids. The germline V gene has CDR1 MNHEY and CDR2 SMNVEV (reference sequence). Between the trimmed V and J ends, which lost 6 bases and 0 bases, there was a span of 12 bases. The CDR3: CASSQGGGSGANVLTF. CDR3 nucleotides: TGTGCCAGCAGCCAAGGAGGGGGCTCTGGGGCCAACGTCCTGACTTTC.

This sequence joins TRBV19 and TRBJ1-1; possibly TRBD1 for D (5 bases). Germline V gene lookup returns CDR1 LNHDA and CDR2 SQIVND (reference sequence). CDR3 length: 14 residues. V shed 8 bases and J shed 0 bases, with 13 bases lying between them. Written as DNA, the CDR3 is TGTGCCAGTCAAAGGGGAGGGCTGAACACTGAAGCTTTCTTT. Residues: CASQRGGLNTEAFF.

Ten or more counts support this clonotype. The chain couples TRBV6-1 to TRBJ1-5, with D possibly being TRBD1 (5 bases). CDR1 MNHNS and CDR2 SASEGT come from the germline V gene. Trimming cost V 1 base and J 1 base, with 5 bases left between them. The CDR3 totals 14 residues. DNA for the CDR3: TGTGCCAGCAGTGAAGGGGGGAGCAATCAGCCCCAGCATTTT. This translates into CASSEGGSNQPQHF.

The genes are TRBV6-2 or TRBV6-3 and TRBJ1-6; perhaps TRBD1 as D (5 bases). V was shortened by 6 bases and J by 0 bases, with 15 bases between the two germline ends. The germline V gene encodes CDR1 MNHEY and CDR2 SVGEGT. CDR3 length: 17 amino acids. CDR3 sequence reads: CASSPGSRSSYNSPLHF. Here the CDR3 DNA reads TGTGCCAGCAGCCCAGGGTCCAGGAGCTCCTATAATTCACCCCTCCACTTT.

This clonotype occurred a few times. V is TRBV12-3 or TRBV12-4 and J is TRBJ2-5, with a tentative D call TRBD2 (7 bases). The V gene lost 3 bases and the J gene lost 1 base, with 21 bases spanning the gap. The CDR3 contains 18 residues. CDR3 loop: CASSFGSMGAGAQETQYF. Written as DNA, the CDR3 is TGTGCCAGCAGTTTCGGGTCGATGGGGGCGGGGGCCCAAGAGACCCAGTACTTC.